Sequencing of this T cell receptor (beta chain) was carried out in a study of metastatic and nonmetastatic thyroid tumors. All patients reached thyroid surgery having received no treatment beforehand. TCRdb re-clonotyped the PCR reads via MiXCR. The sample records some 19,000 clones, 20% being singletons. This CDR3 spans 12 amino acids. Trimming removed 3 bases from V and 5 bases from J, with 8 bases in between. The germline V gene encodes CDR1 SGDLS and CDR2 YYNGEE. Sequenced material: blood. This clonotype was obtained from a female donor with papillary thyroid cancer or a benign thyroid nodule (not recorded which). Some clones in this sample may be carry-over from other donors' samples. This sequence joins TRBV9 and TRBJ2-5; D is ambiguous. This chain's CDR3 is CASSGPEETQYF. In nucleotides, the CDR3 is TGTGCCAGCAGCGGACCAGAGGAGACCCAGTACTTC.